The following is a T cell receptor (beta chain) sequence with its context. Its specificity is not known. There were likely unrecorded immune exposures, though donors were nominally healthy when sampled. These data originate in a study of cytomegalovirus exposure and HLA in healthy donors. At the level of the study: From about 170 million T cells, an earlier analysis saw approximately 110 million unique TCR beta sequences. The study, taken as a whole, reports: Later, an analysis found that common viral pathogens appeared to be linked with several of the most significant clusters. Later on, a genetic analysis was performed. It linked a missense variant in DCLRE1C with V- and J-gene trimming of TCR beta.

Primers: 60 Vbeta forward and 13 Jbeta reverse. Assay: immunoSEQ multiplex PCR; the TCRdb copy retains only in-frame clones and omits some. The sample gives roughly 150,000 clones, roughly 82% of which show up once; under 8% is in the top ten. The sequencing sample was made of PBMCs. This receptor was taken from a woman in her fifties or sixties in good health and CMV-seropositive.

CDR3 nucleotides: TGCAGCGGACAAAGAGGGGCTTTCTTT. It encodes CSGQRGAFF. The V call is TRBV29-1, the J call TRBJ1-1; D not certain. CDR3 length: 9 residues. Germline V gene sequence: CDR1 SQVTM, CDR2 ANQGSEA. V gave up 7 bases and J gave up 11 bases, with 11 bases separating them.